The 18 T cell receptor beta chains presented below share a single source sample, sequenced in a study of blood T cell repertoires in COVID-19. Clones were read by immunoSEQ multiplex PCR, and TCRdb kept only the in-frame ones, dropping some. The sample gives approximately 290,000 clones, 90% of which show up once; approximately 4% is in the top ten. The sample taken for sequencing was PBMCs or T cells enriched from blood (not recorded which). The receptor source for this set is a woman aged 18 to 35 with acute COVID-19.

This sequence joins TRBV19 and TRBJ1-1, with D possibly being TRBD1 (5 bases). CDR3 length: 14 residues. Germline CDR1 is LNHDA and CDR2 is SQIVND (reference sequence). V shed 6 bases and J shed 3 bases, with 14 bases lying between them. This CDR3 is CASSILRGDTEAFF. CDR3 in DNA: TGTGCCAGTAGCATTCTCCGGGGGGACACTGAAGCTTTCTTT.

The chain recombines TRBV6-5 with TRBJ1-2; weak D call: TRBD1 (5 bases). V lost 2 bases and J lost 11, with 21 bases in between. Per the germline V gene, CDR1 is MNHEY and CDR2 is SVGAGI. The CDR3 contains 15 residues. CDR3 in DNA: TGTGCCAGCAGTTACCACGGCGGGGCCGGCGGGGGTTACACCTTC. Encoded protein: CASSYHGGAGGGYTF.

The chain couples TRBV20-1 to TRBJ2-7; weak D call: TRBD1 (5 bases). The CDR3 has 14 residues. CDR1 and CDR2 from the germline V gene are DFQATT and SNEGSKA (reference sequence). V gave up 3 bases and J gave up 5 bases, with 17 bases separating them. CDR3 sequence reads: CSASRSGPLNEQYF. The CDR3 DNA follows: TGCAGTGCTAGTAGGTCAGGGCCCCTGAACGAGCAGTACTTC.

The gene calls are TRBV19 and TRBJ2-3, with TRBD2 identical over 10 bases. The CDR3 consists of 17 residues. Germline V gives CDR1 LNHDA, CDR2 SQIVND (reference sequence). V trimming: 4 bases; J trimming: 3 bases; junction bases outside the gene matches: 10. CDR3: CASSTTGSGRRTDTQYF. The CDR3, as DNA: TGTGCCAGTAGTACCACCGGTAGCGGGAGGCGTACAGATACGCAGTATTTT. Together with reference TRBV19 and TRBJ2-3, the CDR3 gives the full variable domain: DGGITQSPKYLFRKEGQNVTLSCEQNLNHDAMYWYRQDPGQGLRLIYYSQIVNDFQKGDIAEGYSVSREKKESFPLTVTSAQKNPTAFYLCASSTTGSGRRTDTQYFGPGTRLTVL.

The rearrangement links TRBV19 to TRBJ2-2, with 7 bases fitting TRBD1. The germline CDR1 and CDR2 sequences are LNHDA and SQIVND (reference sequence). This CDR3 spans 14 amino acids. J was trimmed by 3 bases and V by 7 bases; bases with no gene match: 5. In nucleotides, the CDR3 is TGTGCCAGTAAGGGACAGCCCGACACCGGGGAGCTGTTTTTT. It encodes CASKGQPDTGELFF.

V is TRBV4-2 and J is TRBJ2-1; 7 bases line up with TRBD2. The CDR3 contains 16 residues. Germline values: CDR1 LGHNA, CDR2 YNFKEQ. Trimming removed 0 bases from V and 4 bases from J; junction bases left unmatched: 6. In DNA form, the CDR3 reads TGTGCCAGCAGCCAAGATTCTAGCGGACCTTACAATGAGCAGTTCTTC. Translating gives CASSQDSSGPYNEQFF.

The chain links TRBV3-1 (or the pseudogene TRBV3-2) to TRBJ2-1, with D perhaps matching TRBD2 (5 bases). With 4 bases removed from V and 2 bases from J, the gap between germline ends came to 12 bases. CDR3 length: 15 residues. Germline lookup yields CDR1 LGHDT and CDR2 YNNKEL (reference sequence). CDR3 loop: CASSLHPGAYNEQFF. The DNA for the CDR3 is TGTGCCAGCAGCCTACATCCCGGGGCCTACAATGAGCAGTTCTTC.

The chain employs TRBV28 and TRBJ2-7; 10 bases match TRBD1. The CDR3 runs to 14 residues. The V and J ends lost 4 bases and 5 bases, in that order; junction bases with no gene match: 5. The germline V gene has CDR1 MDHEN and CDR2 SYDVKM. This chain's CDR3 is CASSSPGTGDEQYF. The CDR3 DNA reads TGTGCCAGCAGTTCGCCCGGGACAGGGGACGAGCAGTACTTC.

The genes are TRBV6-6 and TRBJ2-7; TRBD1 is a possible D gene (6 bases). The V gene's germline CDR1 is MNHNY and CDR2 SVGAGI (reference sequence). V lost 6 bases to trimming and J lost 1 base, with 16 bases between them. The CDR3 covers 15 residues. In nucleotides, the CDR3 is TGTGCCAGCAGCCCGAGGGGGAGTGGGTCCTACGAGCAGTACTTC. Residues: CASSPRGSGSYEQYF.

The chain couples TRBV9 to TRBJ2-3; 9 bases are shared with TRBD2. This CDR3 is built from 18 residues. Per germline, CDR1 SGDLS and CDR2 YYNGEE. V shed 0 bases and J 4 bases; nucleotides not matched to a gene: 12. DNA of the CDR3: TGTGCCAGCAGCGTAGCGCCCTCAGCAGCGGGAGGTTCAGATACGCAGTATTTT. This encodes CASSVAPSAAGGSDTQYF.

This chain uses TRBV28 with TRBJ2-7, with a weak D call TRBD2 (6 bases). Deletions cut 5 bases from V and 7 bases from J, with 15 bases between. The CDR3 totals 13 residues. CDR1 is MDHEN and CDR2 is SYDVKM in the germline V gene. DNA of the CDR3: TGTGCCAGCAGTACCTTTGGGGAGGTTGAGCAGTACTTC. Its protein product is CASSTFGEVEQYF.

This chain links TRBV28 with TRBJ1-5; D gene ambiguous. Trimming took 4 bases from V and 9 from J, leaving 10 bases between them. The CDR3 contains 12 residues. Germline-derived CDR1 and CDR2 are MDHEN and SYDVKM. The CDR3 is CASSSTWWPQHF. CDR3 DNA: TGTGCCAGCAGTTCCACATGGTGGCCCCAGCATTTT.

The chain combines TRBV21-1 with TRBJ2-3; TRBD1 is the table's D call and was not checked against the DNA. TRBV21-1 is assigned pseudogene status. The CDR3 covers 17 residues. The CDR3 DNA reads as TGTGCCAGCAGCAAAGCGCTGGGGGACATTAGCACAGATACGCAGTATTTT. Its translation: CASSKALGDISTDTQYF.

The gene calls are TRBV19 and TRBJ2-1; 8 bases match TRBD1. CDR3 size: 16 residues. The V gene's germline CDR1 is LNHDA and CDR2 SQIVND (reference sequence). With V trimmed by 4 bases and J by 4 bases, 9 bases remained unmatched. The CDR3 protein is CASSTDRGPYYNEQFF. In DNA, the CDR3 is TGTGCCAGTAGTACCGACAGGGGCCCCTATTACAATGAGCAGTTCTTC.

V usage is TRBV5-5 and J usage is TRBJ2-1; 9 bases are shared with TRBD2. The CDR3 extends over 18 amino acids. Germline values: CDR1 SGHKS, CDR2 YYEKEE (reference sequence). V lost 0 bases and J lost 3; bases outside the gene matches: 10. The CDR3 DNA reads TGTGCCAGCAGCTTGGATGGTAGCGGGAGTATGATCTACAATGAGCAGTTCTTC. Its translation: CASSLDGSGSMIYNEQFF. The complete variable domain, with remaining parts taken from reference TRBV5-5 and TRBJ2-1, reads DAGVTQSPTHLIKTRGQQVTLRCSPISGHKSVSWYQQVLGQGPQFIFQYYEKEERGRGNFPDRFSARQFPNYSSELNVNALLLGDSALYLCASSLDGSGSMIYNEQFFGPGTRLTVL.

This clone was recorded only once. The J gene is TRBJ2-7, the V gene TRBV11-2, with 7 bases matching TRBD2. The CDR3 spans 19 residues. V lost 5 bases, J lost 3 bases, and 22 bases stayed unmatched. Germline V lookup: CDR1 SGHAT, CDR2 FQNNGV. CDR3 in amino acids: CASSPTYSQRDSGLYEQYF. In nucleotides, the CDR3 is TGTGCCAGCAGCCCCACTTATTCCCAGCGGGATAGCGGGCTCTACGAGCAGTACTTC.

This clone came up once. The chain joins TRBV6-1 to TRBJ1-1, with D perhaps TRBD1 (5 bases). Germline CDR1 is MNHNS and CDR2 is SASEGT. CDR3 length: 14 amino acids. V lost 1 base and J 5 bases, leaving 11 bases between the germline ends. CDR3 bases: TGTGCCAGCAGTGAAGACCTTACAGGTACTGAAGCTTTCTTT. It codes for CASSEDLTGTEAFF.

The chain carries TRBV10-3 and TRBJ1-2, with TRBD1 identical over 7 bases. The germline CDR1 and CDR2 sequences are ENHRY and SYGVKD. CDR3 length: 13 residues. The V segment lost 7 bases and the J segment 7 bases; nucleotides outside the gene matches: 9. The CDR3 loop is CAITQRGLSGYTF. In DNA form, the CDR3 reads TGTGCCATCACTCAGAGGGGGCTGAGTGGCTACACCTTC.